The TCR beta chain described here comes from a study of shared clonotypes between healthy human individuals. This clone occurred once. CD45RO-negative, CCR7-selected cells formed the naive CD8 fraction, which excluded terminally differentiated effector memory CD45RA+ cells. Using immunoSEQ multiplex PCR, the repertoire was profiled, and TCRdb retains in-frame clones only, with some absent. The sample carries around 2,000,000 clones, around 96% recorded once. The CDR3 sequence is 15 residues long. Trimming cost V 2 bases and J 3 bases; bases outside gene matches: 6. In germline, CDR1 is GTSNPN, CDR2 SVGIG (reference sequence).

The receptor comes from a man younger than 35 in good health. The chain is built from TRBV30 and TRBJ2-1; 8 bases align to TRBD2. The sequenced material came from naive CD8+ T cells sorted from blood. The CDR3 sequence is CAWSLGAGVYNEQFF. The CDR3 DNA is TGTGCCTGGAGTTTAGGAGCGGGGGTCTACAATGAGCAGTTCTTC.